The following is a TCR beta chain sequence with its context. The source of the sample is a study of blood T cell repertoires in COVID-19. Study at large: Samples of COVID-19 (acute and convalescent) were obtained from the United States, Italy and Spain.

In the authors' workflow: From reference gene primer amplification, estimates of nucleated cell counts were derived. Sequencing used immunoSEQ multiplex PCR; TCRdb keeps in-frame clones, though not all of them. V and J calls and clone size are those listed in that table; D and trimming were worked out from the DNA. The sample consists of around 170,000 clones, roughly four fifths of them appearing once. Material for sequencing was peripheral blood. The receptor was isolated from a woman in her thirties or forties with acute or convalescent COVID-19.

The DNA of the CDR3 is TGTGCCTGGAGCGGGACAGGCCTTCAGTACTTC. Translating it yields CAWSGTGLQYF. V usage is TRBV30 and J usage is TRBJ2-7, with 8 bases that match TRBD1. This CDR3 is 11 amino acids long. The germline CDR1 and CDR2 sequences are GTSNPN and SVGIG (reference sequence). V lost 3 bases to trimming and J lost 10 bases; unmatched junction nucleotides: 5.